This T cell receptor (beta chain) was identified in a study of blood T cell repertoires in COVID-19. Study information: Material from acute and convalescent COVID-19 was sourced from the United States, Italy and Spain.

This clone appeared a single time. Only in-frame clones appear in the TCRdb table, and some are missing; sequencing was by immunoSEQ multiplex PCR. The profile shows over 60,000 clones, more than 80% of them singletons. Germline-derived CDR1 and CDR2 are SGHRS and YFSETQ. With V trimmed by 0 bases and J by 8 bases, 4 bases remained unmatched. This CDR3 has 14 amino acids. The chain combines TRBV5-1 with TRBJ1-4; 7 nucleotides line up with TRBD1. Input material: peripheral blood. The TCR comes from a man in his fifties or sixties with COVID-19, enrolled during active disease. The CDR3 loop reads CASSLGGGQEKLFF. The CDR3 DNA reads TGCGCCAGCAGCTTGGGAGGGGGCCAGGAAAAACTGTTTTTT.